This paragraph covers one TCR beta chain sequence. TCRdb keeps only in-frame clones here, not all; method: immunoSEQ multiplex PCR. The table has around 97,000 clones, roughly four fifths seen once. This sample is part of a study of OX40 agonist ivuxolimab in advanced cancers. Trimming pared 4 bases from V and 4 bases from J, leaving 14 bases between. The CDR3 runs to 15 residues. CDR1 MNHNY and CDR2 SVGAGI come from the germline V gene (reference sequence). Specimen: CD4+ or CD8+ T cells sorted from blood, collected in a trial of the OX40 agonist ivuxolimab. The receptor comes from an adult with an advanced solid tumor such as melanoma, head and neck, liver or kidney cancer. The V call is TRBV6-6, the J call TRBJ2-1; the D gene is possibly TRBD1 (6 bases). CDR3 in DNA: TGTGCCAGCAGTTCCCTCGACAGGAGATACAATGAGCAGTTCTTC. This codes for CASSSLDRRYNEQFF.